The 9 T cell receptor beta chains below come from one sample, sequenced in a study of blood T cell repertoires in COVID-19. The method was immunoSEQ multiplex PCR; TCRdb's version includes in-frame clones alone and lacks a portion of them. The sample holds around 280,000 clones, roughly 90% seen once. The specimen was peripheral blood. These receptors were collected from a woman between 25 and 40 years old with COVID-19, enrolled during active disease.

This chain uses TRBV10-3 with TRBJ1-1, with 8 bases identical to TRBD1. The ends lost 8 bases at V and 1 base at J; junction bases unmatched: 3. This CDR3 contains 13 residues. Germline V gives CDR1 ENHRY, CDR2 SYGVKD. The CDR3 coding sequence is TGTGCCATCTCCGGGACAGGGAACACTGAAGCTTTCTTT. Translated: CAISGTGNTEAFF.

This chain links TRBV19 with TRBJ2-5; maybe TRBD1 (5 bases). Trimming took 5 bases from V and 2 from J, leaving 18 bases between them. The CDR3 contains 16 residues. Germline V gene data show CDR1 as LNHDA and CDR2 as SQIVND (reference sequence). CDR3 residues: CASSSRPRAGQETQYF. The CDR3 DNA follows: TGTGCCAGTAGTTCCCGCCCACGGGCAGGGCAAGAGACCCAGTACTTC.

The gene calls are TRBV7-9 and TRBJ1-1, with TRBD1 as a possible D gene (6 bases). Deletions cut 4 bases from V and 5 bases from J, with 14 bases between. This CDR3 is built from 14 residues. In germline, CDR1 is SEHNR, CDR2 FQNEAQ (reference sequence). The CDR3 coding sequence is TGTGCCAGCAGCTCCGACAGGCAGGGGACTGAAGCTTTCTTT. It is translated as CASSSDRQGTEAFF.

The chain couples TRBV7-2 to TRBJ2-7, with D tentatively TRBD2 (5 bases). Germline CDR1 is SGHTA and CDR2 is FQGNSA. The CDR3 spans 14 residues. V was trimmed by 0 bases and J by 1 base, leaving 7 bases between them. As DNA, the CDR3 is TGTGCCAGCAGCTTAGCGCGGGTATCCTACGAGCAGTACTTC. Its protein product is CASSLARVSYEQYF.

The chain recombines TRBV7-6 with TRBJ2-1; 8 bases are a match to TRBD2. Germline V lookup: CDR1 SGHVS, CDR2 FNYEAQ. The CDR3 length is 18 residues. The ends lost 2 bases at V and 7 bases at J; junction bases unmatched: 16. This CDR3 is CASSLYGGGAGAGNEQFF. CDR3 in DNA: TGTGCCAGCAGCTTATATGGCGGGGGAGCGGGAGCAGGTAATGAGCAGTTCTTC.

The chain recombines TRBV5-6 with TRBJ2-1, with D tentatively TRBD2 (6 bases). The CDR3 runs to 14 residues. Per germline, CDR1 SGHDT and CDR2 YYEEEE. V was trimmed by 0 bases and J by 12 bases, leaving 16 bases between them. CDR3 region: CASSLGWTGARQFF. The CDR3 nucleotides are TGTGCCAGCAGCTTGGGTTGGACGGGAGCACGGCAGTTCTTC.

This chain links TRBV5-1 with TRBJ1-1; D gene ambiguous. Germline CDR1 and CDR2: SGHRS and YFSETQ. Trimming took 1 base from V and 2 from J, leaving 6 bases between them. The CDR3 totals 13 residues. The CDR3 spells CASSLFLNTEAFF. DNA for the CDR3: TGCGCCAGCAGCTTGTTCCTAAACACTGAAGCTTTCTTT.

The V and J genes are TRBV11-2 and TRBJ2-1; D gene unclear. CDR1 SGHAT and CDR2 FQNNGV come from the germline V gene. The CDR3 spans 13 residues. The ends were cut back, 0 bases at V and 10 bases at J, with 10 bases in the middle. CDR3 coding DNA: TGTGCCAGCAGCTTAGACCCCTTCGGGGAGCAGTTCTTC. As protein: CASSLDPFGEQFF. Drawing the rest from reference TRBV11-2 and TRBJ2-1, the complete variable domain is EAGVAQSPRYKIIEKRQSVAFWCNPISGHATLYWYQQILGQGPKLLIQFQNNGVVDDSQLPKDRFSAERLKGVDSTLKIQPAKLEDSAVYLCASSLDPFGEQFFGPGTRLTVL.

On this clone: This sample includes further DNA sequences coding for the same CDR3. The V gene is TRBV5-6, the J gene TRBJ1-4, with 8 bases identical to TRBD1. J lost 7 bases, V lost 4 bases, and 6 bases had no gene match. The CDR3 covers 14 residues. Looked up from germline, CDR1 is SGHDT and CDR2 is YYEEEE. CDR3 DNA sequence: TGTGCCAGCAGCCTGGACAGGGTAGCTGAAAAACTGTTTTTT. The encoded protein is CASSLDRVAEKLFF.